The T cell receptor (beta chain) under discussion was sequenced for a study of cytomegalovirus exposure and HLA in healthy donors. About the study: A prior study identified 100 million to 130 million unique TCR beta sequences from 200 million or so T cells.

This cohort consisted of healthy bone marrow donors. The germline gives CDR1 SNHLY, CDR2 FYNNEI. This CDR3 has 15 amino acids. V was shortened by 4 bases and J by 0 bases, with 12 bases between the two germline ends. PCR amplification relied on 60 Vbeta primers (plus 13 Jbeta primers). Here immunoSEQ multiplex PCR was the method, and the copy in TCRdb shows in-frame clones only, minus some. Here the sample spans about 120,000 clones, about two thirds being singletons. Input material: PBMCs. This receptor was obtained from a man aged 30-40 years in good health and CMV-seronegative. The chain recombines TRBV2 with TRBJ2-5, with D uncertain. CDR3 sequence reads: CASSVLGAHQETQYF. The CDR3 coding sequence is TGTGCCAGCAGTGTCCTAGGAGCTCACCAAGAGACCCAGTACTTC. Together with reference TRBV2 and TRBJ2-5, the CDR3 gives the full variable domain: EPEVTQTPSHQVTQMGQEVILRCVPISNHLYFYWYRQILGQKVEFLVSFYNNEISEKSEIFDDQFSVERPDGSNFTLKIRSTKLEDSAMYFCASSVLGAHQETQYFGPGTRLLVL.